This T cell receptor (beta chain) was profiled in a study of blood T cell repertoires in COVID-19. Using immunoSEQ multiplex PCR, the repertoire was profiled, and TCRdb retains in-frame clones only, with some absent. The data show 130,000 or so clones, with more than 70% seen just once and more than 3.5% held by the top ten. The V end lost 3 bases, the J end lost 8 bases, and 4 bases lay between the germline ends. Looked up from germline, CDR1 is KGHDR and CDR2 is SFDVKD. This CDR3 spans 11 amino acids. The source material was peripheral blood. This chain connects TRBV24-1 to TRBJ2-1; D unresolved. The source of this sequence is a human donor in a cohort sampled during active COVID-19. CDR3 in amino acids: CATSDGYEQFF. The DNA of the CDR3 is TGTGCCACCAGTGATGGCTATGAGCAGTTCTTC.